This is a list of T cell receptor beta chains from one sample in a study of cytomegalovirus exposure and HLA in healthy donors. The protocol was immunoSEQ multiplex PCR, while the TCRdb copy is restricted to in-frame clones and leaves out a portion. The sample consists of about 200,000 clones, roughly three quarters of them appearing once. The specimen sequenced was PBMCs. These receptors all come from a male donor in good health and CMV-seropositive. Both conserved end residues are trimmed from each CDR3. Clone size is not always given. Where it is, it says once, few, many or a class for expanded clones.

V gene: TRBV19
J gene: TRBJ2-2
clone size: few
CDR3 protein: ASRVPQGESTGELF

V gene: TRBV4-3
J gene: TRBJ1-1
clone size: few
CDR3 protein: ASSGQGTVNTEAF

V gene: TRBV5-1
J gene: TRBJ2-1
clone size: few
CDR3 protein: ASSLDPSGGSEQF

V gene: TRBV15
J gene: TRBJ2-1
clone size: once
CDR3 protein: ATSRISGGRYNEQF

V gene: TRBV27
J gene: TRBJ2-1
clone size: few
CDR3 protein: ASSLSQTGVNEQF

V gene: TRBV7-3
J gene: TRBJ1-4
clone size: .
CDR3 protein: ASSWGLGEKLF

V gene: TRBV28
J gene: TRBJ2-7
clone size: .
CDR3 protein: ASSLPPVDRWSYEQY

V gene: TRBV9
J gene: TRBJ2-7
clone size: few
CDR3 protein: ASSVEAGFYEQY

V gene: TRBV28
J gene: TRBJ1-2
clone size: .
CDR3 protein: ASMQDSLGYYGYT

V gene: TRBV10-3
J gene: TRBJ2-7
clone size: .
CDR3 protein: AISETGTGGGEQY

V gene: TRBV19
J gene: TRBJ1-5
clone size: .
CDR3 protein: ASSIDQGSPPSPQH

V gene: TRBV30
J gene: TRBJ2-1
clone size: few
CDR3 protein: AWSSGRYNEQF

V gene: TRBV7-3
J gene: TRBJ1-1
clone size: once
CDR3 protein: ASSLLREGTEAF

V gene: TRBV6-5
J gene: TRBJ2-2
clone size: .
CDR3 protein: ASKEASGELF

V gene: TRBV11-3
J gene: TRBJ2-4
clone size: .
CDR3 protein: ASSLGTSGRNIQY

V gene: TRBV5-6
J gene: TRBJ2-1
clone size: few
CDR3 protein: ASSRYRDRVTNEQF

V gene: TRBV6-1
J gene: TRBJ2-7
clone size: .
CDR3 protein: ASIKSRYPYEQY

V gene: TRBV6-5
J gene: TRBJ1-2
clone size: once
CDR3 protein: ASSSTGGYYGYT

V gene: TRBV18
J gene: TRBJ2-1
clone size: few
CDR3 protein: ASSPPGLAGGPSYNEQF

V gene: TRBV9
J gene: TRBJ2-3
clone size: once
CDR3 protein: ASSVGGGSPATDTQY

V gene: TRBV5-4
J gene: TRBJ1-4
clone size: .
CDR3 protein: ASSLAGGQGATNEKLF

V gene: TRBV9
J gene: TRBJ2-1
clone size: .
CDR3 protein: ASSVSGGGFGGEQF

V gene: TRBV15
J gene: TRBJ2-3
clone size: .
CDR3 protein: ATSNGLAGGRGTDTQY

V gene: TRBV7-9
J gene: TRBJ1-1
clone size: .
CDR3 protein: ASSLDVSSRTEAF

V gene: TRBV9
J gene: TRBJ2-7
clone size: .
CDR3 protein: ASSVGSFNEQY

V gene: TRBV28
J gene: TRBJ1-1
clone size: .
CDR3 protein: ASSGTGGGETEAF

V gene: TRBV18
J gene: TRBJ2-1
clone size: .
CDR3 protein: ASSPLGGVYNEQF

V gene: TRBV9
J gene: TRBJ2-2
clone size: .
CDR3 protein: ASNRQGADGELF

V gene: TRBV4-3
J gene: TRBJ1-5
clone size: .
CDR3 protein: ASSQEWPNQPQH

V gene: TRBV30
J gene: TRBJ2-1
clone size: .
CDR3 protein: AWTLRGLNLLYNEQF

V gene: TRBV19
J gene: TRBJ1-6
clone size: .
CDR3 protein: ASSIIDSPNSPLH

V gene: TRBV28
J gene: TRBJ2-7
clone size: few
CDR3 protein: ASTGTSGSIRPYEQY

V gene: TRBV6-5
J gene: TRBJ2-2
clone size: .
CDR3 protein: AGRDRRTGELF

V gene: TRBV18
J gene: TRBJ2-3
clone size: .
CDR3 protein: ASSPPGLAGTDTQY

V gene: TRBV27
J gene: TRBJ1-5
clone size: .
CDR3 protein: ASRLASYQPQH

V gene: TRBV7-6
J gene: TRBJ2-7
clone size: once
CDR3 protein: ASSLGTGEIHEQY

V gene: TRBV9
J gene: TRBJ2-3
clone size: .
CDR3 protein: ASSPAETKTDTQY

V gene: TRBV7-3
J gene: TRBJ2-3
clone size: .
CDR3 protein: ASSPLEGRTDTQY

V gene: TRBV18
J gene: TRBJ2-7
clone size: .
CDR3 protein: ASSAGIVYEQY

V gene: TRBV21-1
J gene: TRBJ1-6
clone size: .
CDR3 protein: ASSRRGSNSPLH

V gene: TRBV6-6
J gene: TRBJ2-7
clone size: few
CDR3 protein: ASRPTSGSSYEQY

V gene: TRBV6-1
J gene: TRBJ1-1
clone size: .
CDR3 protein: ASSRRTVPGTEAF

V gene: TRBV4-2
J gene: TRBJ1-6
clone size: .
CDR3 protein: ASSGQGVDNSPLH

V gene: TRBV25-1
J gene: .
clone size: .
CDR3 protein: ASSPYSGTITYEQY

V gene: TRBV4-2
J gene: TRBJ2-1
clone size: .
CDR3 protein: ASSQDRAGSYNEQF

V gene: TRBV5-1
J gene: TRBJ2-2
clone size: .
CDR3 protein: ASSSLPYLQGQTNTGELF

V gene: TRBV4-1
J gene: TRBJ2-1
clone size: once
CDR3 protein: ASSPPTRYEQF

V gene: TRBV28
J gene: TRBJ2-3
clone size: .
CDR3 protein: ASSSGGGTDTQY

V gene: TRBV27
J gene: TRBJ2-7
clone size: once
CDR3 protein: ASSPLAGYEQY

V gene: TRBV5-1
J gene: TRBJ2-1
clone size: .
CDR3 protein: ASSLRSGRADEQF

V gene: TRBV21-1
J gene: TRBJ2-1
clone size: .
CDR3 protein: ASSTERNPLAGGTHEQF